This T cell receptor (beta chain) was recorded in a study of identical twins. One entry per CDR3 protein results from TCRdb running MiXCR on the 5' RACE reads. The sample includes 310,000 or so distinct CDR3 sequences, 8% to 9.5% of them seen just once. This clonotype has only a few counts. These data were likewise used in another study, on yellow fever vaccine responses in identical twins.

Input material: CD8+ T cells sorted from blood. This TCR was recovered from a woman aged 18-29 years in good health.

CDR3 loop: CASRLDRGFTGELFF. CDR3 DNA sequence: TGTGCCAGCAGGCTCGACAGGGGTTTCACCGGGGAGCTGTTTTTT. V usage is TRBV12-3 or TRBV12-4 and J usage is TRBJ2-2; 8 nucleotides agree with TRBD1. The CDR3 contains 15 residues. Trimming took 6 bases from V and 4 from J; bases not matched to a gene: 7.